Listed here is a single T cell receptor (beta chain). This clone's antigen is unknown. The sample holds no much larger clone one base away, and base qualities are not on file. The sample belongs to a study of CD4 and CD8 cells across lung adenocarcinoma regions (dated by TCRdb to the late 2010s). Background on the whole study: The study examined intratumor heterogeneity of the T cell receptor repertoire by comparing tumor centers with tumor margins.

Patients with localized lung adenocarcinoma, a subtype of non-small cell lung cancer, were used as donors. The margins of localized lung adenocarcinomas were where the samples came from. For TCR repertoire analysis, CD4+ T cells taken from tumor tissue were profiled apart from CD8+ T cells. The germline V gene specifies MNHEY as CDR1 and SVGEGT as CDR2. The CDR3 numbers 12 residues from cysteine through phenylalanine. Only the CDR3 DNA stays, 36 bases, in frame from base 1. V and J lose 7 bases and 7 bases, and a span of 11 bases separates them. The method was PCR. Sequencing was carried out with a HiSeq X Ten. TCRdb handled the public reads itself, with Q25 trimming in fastp and clone calling in MiXCR, and kept productive beta chains. Every entry covers one CDR3 protein and lists the most common genes and DNA from its rows. A total of about 3,200 distinct CDR3 sequences appear in this sample, about 64% of them only once. The ten largest clones add up to around a sixth of the sample.

Here the chain combines TRBV6-2 or TRBV6-3 and TRBJ2-1; the D gene remains uncertain. The sample was CD4+ T cells from the margin of a lung tumor. The meaning of the sample's cell subset or site label: tumor margin region. This sequence originates from a female donor with lung adenocarcinoma. The CD4 and CD8 labels of this study may be unreliable. The nucleotide sequence is given as TGTGCCAGCAAACTACCACGGAATGAGCAGTTCTTC. Translation gives CASKLPRNEQFF.